These 23 T cell receptor beta chains share one sample of origin, sequenced in a study of cytomegalovirus exposure and HLA in healthy donors (dated 2017 in TCRdb). The library was produced with the immunoSEQ multiplex PCR assay. For the multiplex PCR, a mixture combining 60 forward primers for TCR Vbeta segments and 13 reverse primers for TCR Jbeta segments was used. The table comes from immuneACCESS by way of TCRdb, which keeps in-frame sequences with V and J called. Part of the clones is missing from these tables; in studies checked, under half for an unresolved V gene and the rest for unknown reasons. The sample profile shows 77,000 or so clones; 60% to 85% of them were found once. Roughly 1.5% of the sample is held by the ten biggest clonotypes. The sequenced material came from PBMCs. These receptors were taken from a man aged 35-49 years in good health and CMV-seronegative.

The gene calls are TRBV10-3 and TRBJ2-5; D is perhaps TRBD2 (6 bases). V was pared by 4 bases and J by 6 bases, with 18 bases between. Germline V gene sequence: CDR1 ENHRY, CDR2 SYGVKD. The CDR3 extends over 15 amino acids. The CDR3 DNA sequence: TGTGCCATCAGTGCCGGGGGAGAGGAAGGCAAGACCCAGTACTTC. Its protein is CAISAGGEEGKTQYF.

This clone was picked up a small number of times. The chain has TRBV6-5 and TRBJ2-2; 9 nucleotides match TRBD1. CDR3 size: 15 residues. Germline assignment: CDR1 MNHEY and CDR2 SVGAGI. The J segment lost 6 bases and the V segment lost 6 bases, leaving 8 bases of the junction unmatched. CDR3 protein: CASSPGQGQAGELFF. CDR3 nucleotide sequence: TGTGCCAGCAGCCCGGGACAGGGCCAAGCCGGGGAGCTGTTTTTT.

The chain recombines TRBV2 with TRBJ1-2, with 7 positions matching TRBD1. Unmatched junction bases numbered 3, after V lost 5 bases and J lost 3 bases. The CDR3 is made up of 13 amino acids. CDR1 and CDR2 from the germline V gene are SNHLY and FYNNEI. CDR3 DNA sequence: TGTGCCAGCAGTCCACAGGGGTACTATGGCTACACCTTC. Translation: CASSPQGYYGYTF.

This chain connects TRBV6-5 to TRBJ1-2; tentative D call: TRBD1 (6 bases). Trimming removed 4 bases from V and 4 bases from J, with 16 bases in between. This CDR3 region has 15 residues. Germline V gene sequence: CDR1 MNHEY, CDR2 SVGAGI. Written as DNA, the CDR3 is TGTGCCAGCAGTTTTTCTCGGGGGGCGGCCTATGGCTACACCTTC. Its protein is CASSFSRGAAYGYTF.

The CDR3 DNA follows: TGTGCCAGCAGTTTAAGGCTGAGGCGGCCCAATCAGCCCCAGCATTTT. Protein: CASSLRLRRPNQPQHF. The V and J genes are TRBV28 and TRBJ1-5; D is unresolved. The CDR3 spans 16 residues. CDR1 is MDHEN and CDR2 is SYDVKM in the germline V gene. Trimming pared 2 bases from V and 3 bases from J, leaving 14 bases between.

This chain's CDR3 is CASSVSLADYNEQFF. CDR3 in DNA: TGTGCCAGCAGTGTGTCACTAGCGGACTACAATGAGCAGTTCTTC. The V and J genes are TRBV2 and TRBJ2-1, with 8 bases that match TRBD2. Germline V CDR1 and CDR2: SNHLY, FYNNEI. CDR3 size: 15 residues. The V and J ends lost 4 bases and 3 bases, in that order; junction bases with no gene match: 5. Full variable domain (rest looked up from reference TRBV2 and TRBJ2-1): EPEVTQTPSHQVTQMGQEVILRCVPISNHLYFYWYRQILGQKVEFLVSFYNNEISEKSEIFDDQFSVERPDGSNFTLKIRSTKLEDSAMYFCASSVSLADYNEQFFGPGTRLTVL.

The rearrangement uses TRBV19 and TRBJ2-1, with a tentative D call TRBD1 (5 bases). From germline, CDR1 is LNHDA and CDR2 SQIVND (reference sequence). Trimming took off 4 bases at V and 0 bases at J, with 10 bases between the two ends. This CDR3 comprises 15 residues. CDR3 nucleotide sequence: TGTGCCAGTAGTAGACAGATAAGCTCCTACAATGAGCAGTTCTTC. As protein: CASSRQISSYNEQFF.

The chain couples TRBV9 to TRBJ2-3; D is possibly TRBD1 (5 bases). Germline CDR1 is SGDLS and CDR2 is YYNGEE. The V and J ends lost 5 bases and 6 bases respectively, with 16 bases between them. CDR3 length: 14 amino acids. The CDR3 DNA follows: TGTGCCAGCAGTGACGACAGTTCGGCCGATACGCAGTATTTT. It translates to CASSDDSSADTQYF. Based on the CDR3 plus reference TRBV9 and TRBJ2-3, the full variable domain is DSGVTQTPKHLITATGQRVTLRCSPRSGDLSVYWYQQSLDQGLQFLIQYYNGEERAKGNILERFSAQQFPDLHSELNLSSLELGDSALYFCASSDDSSADTQYFGPGTRLTVL.

This sequence joins TRBV25-1 and TRBJ2-4, with 7 bases fitting TRBD1. CDR3 size: 15 residues. V lost 4 bases to trimming and J lost 2 bases; unmatched junction nucleotides: 5. Germline loops: CDR1 MGHDK, CDR2 SYGVNS. CDR3 region: CASSANRGTKNIQYF. CDR3 nucleotide sequence: TGTGCCAGCAGTGCCAACAGGGGAACCAAAAACATTCAGTACTTC.

V is TRBV9 and J is TRBJ2-7, with D tentatively TRBD1 (6 bases). The germline V gene encodes CDR1 SGDLS and CDR2 YYNGEE. Trimming removed 0 bases at V and 0 bases at J, with 13 bases between. The length of the CDR3 is 16 residues. The CDR3 region is CASSVGQGTYSYEQYF. The CDR3 DNA sequence: TGTGCCAGCAGCGTAGGCCAGGGGACCTACTCCTACGAGCAGTACTTC. Full variable domain (remainder filled in from reference TRBV9 and TRBJ2-7): DSGVTQTPKHLITATGQRVTLRCSPRSGDLSVYWYQQSLDQGLQFLIQYYNGEERAKGNILERFSAQQFPDLHSELNLSSLELGDSALYFCASSVGQGTYSYEQYFGPGTRLTVT.

The chain has TRBV7-8 and TRBJ1-5; no reliable D call. Germline V gene sequence: CDR1 SGHVS, CDR2 FQNEAQ. Deletions cut 1 base from V and 2 bases from J, with 6 bases between. The CDR3 is 14 residues long. The CDR3 coding sequence is TGTGCCAGCAGCTTAGAGTTAGGCAATCAGCCCCAGCATTTT. It codes for CASSLELGNQPQHF.

As regards this clone: Within the sample, other DNA sequences also encode this same CDR3. The chain employs TRBV7-3 and TRBJ2-1, with 7 bases aligning to TRBD2. CDR1 and CDR2 (germline): SGHTA, FQGTGA. Unmatched junction bases numbered 4, after V lost 1 base and J lost 1 base. The CDR3 is 16 amino acids. The CDR3 reads CASSLNPGGSYNEQFF. Here the CDR3 DNA reads TGTGCCAGCAGCTTAAATCCGGGAGGTTCCTACAATGAGCAGTTCTTC.

The chain carries TRBV5-1 and TRBJ2-7; 11 positions agree with TRBD2. The CDR3 has 14 amino acids. Trimming at V came to 4 bases and at J to 4 bases, leaving 4 bases not matched to a gene. Germline V lookup: CDR1 SGHRS, CDR2 YFSETQ. This CDR3 is CASSQGTSGYEQYF. CDR3 nucleotides: TGCGCCAGCAGCCAAGGGACTAGCGGTTACGAGCAGTACTTC.

The chain couples TRBV19 to TRBJ1-3; 7 nucleotides match TRBD1. The CDR3 has 14 amino acids. Germline CDR1 is LNHDA and CDR2 is SQIVND (reference sequence). V was clipped by 6 bases and J by 4 bases; unmatched bases: 6. In DNA, the CDR3 is TGTGCCAGTAGCCGACAGGGTTCAGGAAACACCATATATTTT. This sequence encodes CASSRQGSGNTIYF. Based on the CDR3 plus reference TRBV19 and TRBJ1-3, the full variable domain is DGGITQSPKYLFRKEGQNVTLSCEQNLNHDAMYWYRQDPGQGLRLIYYSQIVNDFQKGDIAEGYSVSREKKESFPLTVTSAQKNPTAFYLCASSRQGSGNTIYFGEGSWLTVV.

This clone was seen a few times. The chain joins TRBV6-1 to TRBJ2-7; 9 nucleotides align to TRBD2. CDR1 and CDR2 (germline): MNHNS, SASEGT. V lost 5 bases and J lost 0; bases outside the gene matches: 5. This CDR3 has 15 residues. The CDR3 protein is CASSKQAGGSYEQYF. CDR3 in DNA: TGTGCCAGCAGTAAACAAGCGGGAGGCTCCTACGAGCAGTACTTC.

V is TRBV5-8 and J is TRBJ2-3; D perhaps matches TRBD2 (5 bases). The V end was cut by 5 bases, the J end by 5 bases, with 12 bases between. Germline V gene sequence: CDR1 SGHTS, CDR2 YDEGEE. This CDR3 contains 13 residues. CDR3 in DNA: TGTGCCAGCAGTTTTCAAACTAGAGATACGCAGTATTTT. Encoded protein: CASSFQTRDTQYF.

The rearrangement uses TRBV19 and TRBJ2-5; D unclear. Judging by the DNA end, TRBJ2-7 fits better; the J call may be wrong. CDR1 and CDR2 (germline): LNHDA, SQIVND (reference sequence). This CDR3 contains 15 residues. CDR3 in amino acids: CASSIAGAFSYEQYF. The DNA of the CDR3 is TGTGCCAGTAGTATCGCAGGCGCCTTCTCCTACGAGCAGTACTTC.

This clone was observed a few times. This sequence joins TRBV11-2 and TRBJ1-1; no reliable D call. Germline V gene data show CDR1 as SGHAT and CDR2 as FQNNGV. This CDR3 spans 14 amino acids. The germline V and J ends were trimmed by 2 bases and 0 bases, with 7 bases remaining between them. The CDR3 spells CASSLSSVNTEAFF. In nucleotides, the CDR3 is TGTGCCAGCAGCTTAAGCTCCGTGAACACTGAAGCTTTCTTT.

V gene TRBV4-1 combines with J gene TRBJ1-4, with TRBD1 as a possible D gene (5 bases). The V end was cut by 0 bases, the J end by 3 bases, with 8 bases between. Germline V gives CDR1 MGHRA, CDR2 YSYEKL. The CDR3 sequence is 15 residues long. The DNA for the CDR3 is TGCGCCAGCAGCCAAGAGGGGGGGGCTAATGAAAAACTGTTTTTT. Amino acid sequence: CASSQEGGANEKLFF.

The genes are TRBV5-1 and TRBJ2-3; 15 nucleotides align to TRBD2. Germline CDR1 is SGHRS and CDR2 is YFSETQ. V shed 2 bases and J 5 bases; nucleotides not matched to a gene: 6. The CDR3 sequence is 17 residues long. CDR3 sequence (DNA): TGCGCCAGCAGCTTTGGACTAGCGGGAGGGCCGGGAGATACGCAGTATTTT. Its protein product is CASSFGLAGGPGDTQYF.

The chain has TRBV27 and TRBJ2-7; 9 positions agree with TRBD2. V shed 10 bases, J shed 3 bases, and the junction held 13 bases outside the gene matches. There are 15 residues in the CDR3. Germline lookup yields CDR1 MNHEY and CDR2 SMNVEV (reference sequence). CDR3 sequence reads: CATKKMLAGYYEQYF. The CDR3 coding sequence is TGTGCCACCAAGAAAATGCTAGCGGGGTACTACGAGCAGTACTTC.

Points on this clone: Compared with germline, one end of the junction differs, possibly owing to a read error. The chain joins TRBV7-9 to TRBJ1-2; 8 nucleotides line up with TRBD1. CDR3 length: 13 amino acids. Germline V gene lookup returns CDR1 SEHNR and CDR2 FQNEAQ (reference sequence). The CDR3, as DNA: TGTTCCAGCAGCTTACCCGGGACAGGCGGACTATACTTC. It yields the protein CSSSLPGTGGLYF. The full variable domain, its missing parts supplied by reference TRBV7-9 and TRBJ1-2, is DTGVSQNPRHKITKRGQNVTFRCDPISEHNRLYWYRQTLGQGPEFLTYFQNEAQLEKSRLLSDRFSAERPKGSFSTLEIQRTEQGDSAMYLCSSSLPGTGGLYFGSGTRLTVV.

The rearrangement links TRBV5-1 to TRBJ2-7, with TRBD2 matching 8 bases. Germline CDR1 reads SGHRS; CDR2 reads YFSETQ. The CDR3 has 13 amino acids. V shed 7 bases, J shed 2 bases, and the junction held 5 bases outside the gene matches. The CDR3 DNA reads TGCGCCAGCCGGGGTAGCGGGACCTACGAGCAGTACTTC. It is translated as CASRGSGTYEQYF.